Listed below are T cell receptor beta chains from one sample, sequenced in a study of a mutant IDH1 vaccine in newly diagnosed glioma. These TCRs' antigens remain unknown. The assay was immunoSEQ multiplex PCR, and TCRdb's table has in-frame clones only and misses some. The data hold 25,000 to 30,000 clones, with roughly four fifths observed a single time. This material consisted of PBMCs, taken from a glioma patient whose treatment included an IDH1 peptide vaccine. The receptors originated from a woman aged 30 to 39 with glioma. The CDR3 runs from the conserved cysteine through the conserved F or W. Each record gives: J gene, clone size, V gene, D gene, CDR3 DNA, CDR3 protein. A D gene is named only where the DNA matches it firmly. A row's size may be missing; if present it is once, few, many or a size class.

TRBJ2-3,NA,TRBV14,NA,TGTGCCAGCAGCCTCCTATTCGGGGAGGTGCAGTATTTT,CASSLLFGEVQYF
TRBJ1-4,NA,TRBV10-1,NA,TGCGCCAGTCAAGCTGACGGGCGCGATGGGGAAAAACTGTTTTTT,CASQADGRDGEKLFF
TRBJ1-5,NA,TRBV30,NA,TGTGCCTGGGCGAGGGGGGAGGAGGATCAGCCCCAGCATTTT,CAWARGEEDQPQHF
TRBJ2-7,NA,TRBV9,TRBD1,TGTGCCAGCAGCGTAGCGGCGGGACAGGGGTACGAGCAGTACTTC,CASSVAAGQGYEQYF
TRBJ1-4,NA,TRBV2,NA,TGTGCCAGCAGTTCCGGGACATCAACTAATGAAAAACTGTTTTTT,CASSSGTSTNEKLFF
TRBJ2-5,NA,TRBV30,NA,TGTGCCTGGAGTGCTTCGGAGACCCAGTACTTC,CAWSASETQYF
TRBJ2-2,NA,TRBV4-1,TRBD2,TGCGCCAGCAGCCAAATAGCGGGGGAGAACACCGGGGAGCTGTTTTTT,CASSQIAGENTGELFF
TRBJ2-7,NA,TRBV13,NA,TGTGCCAGCAGCTTACAGAGTGACACCCTCGGGGAGCAGTACTTC,CASSLQSDTLGEQYF
TRBJ2-7,NA,TRBV5-1,NA,TGCGCCAGCAGTTCAGGGGTAGAGCAGTACTTC,CASSSGVEQYF
TRBJ2-1,NA,TRBV6-5,TRBD2,TGTGCCAGCAGTTACGCCGGGGGGTCCTACAATGAGCAGTTCTTC,CASSYAGGSYNEQFF
TRBJ1-1,NA,TRBV6-5,NA,TGTGCCAGCAGTAAGGGGGGTTACTTTGCTGAAGCTTTCTTT,CASSKGGYFAEAFF
TRBJ2-7,NA,TRBV6-5,NA,TGTGCCAGCAGGGATGACGTGGCGGCCTACGAGCAGTACTTC,CASRDDVAAYEQYF
TRBJ1-3,NA,TRBV5-1,NA,TGCGCCATCCGTGGAAACACCATATATTTT,CAIRGNTIYF
TRBJ1-2,once,TRBV29-1,NA,TGCAGCGCATGGGGGGGGGATAACTATGGCTACACCTTC,CSAWGGDNYGYTF
TRBJ2-7,NA,TRBV5-6,TRBD1,TGTGCCAGCAGCGCAGGCAGGGGGCGTGAGCAGTACTTC,CASSAGRGREQYF